This passage covers 26 T cell receptor beta chains from one sample sequenced in a study of T cell responses to AZD1222 COVID-19 vaccine. Repertoires were generated with immunoSEQ multiplex PCR, while TCRdb's copy carries only in-frame clones and drops some. The table records more than 55,000 clones, 75% to 90% of them present only once. The sample here was peripheral blood, taken 28 days after the second AZD1222 dose. Receptors were obtained from an adult who received the AZD1222 COVID-19 vaccine.

This clone showed up just a few times. V and J are TRBV5-1 and TRBJ1-5; a possible D gene is TRBD1 (6 bases). V lost 0 bases to trimming and J lost 7 bases, with 11 bases between them. Germline CDR1 and CDR2: SGHRS and YFSETQ. CDR3 length: 14 amino acids. The CDR3 sequence is CASSLEQGGQPQHF. Written as DNA, the CDR3 is TGCGCCAGCAGCTTGGAACAGGGCGGGCAGCCCCAGCATTTT.

The J gene is TRBJ1-6, the V gene TRBV5-4, with TRBD1 identical over 11 bases. Germline V gives CDR1 SGHNT, CDR2 YYREEE (reference sequence). The CDR3 runs 15 residues. V shed 2 bases and J 9 bases; nucleotides not matched to a gene: 4. The chain's CDR3 is CASSFGQGASSPLHF. CDR3 bases: TGTGCCAGCAGCTTCGGACAGGGGGCCTCTTCACCCCTCCACTTT.

This clone has a single count. The rearrangement uses TRBV30 and TRBJ2-7; no firm D call. Germline CDR1 and CDR2: GTSNPN and SVGIG (reference sequence). The CDR3 totals 14 residues. V was trimmed by 0 bases and J by 3 bases, leaving 12 bases between them. CDR3 in DNA: TGTGCCTGGAGTGTACGTTTATCTAGCTACGAGCAGTACTTC. Translating it yields CAWSVRLSSYEQYF.

The CDR3 bases are TGTGCCAGTAGTCCAAGGAGGGCTGAAGCTTTCTTT. Its protein product is CASSPRRAEAFF. The V call is TRBV19, the J call TRBJ1-1; no definite D call. Germline CDR1 LNHDA, CDR2 SQIVND (reference sequence). The CDR3 spans 12 residues. The V end lost 5 bases, the J end lost 6 bases, and 10 bases lay between the germline ends.

This chain connects TRBV12-2 to TRBJ1-1. TRBV12-2 is classified as a pseudogene. This CDR3 has 11 amino acids. The CDR3 reads CASRLIPEAFF. In DNA form, the CDR3 reads TGTGCAAGTCGCTTAATCCCTGAAGCTTTCTTT.

CDR3 sequence reads: CASSPGIASGGYTF. The CDR3 DNA is TGTGCCAGCTCACCAGGGATCGCCTCCGGGGGCTACACCTTC. V and J are TRBV18 and TRBJ1-2, with no clear D. Trimming left V 2 bases short and J 8 bases short, with 15 bases between. There are 14 residues in the CDR3. Germline V gene lookup returns CDR1 KGHSH and CDR2 LQKENI.

The V and J genes are TRBV4-1 and TRBJ1-1; TRBD1 matches 9 bases. Germline-derived CDR1 and CDR2 are MGHRA and YSYEKL. CDR3 size: 17 residues. The junction had 9 bases not matched to a gene; V was cut back by 3 bases and J by 1 base. Here the CDR3 reads CASSQAQGAGRNTEAFF. CDR3 in DNA: TGCGCCAGCAGCCAGGCACAGGGGGCGGGTAGGAACACTGAAGCTTTCTTT.

The rearrangement links TRBV12-5 to TRBJ2-7; weak D call: TRBD2 (5 bases). The V end lost 4 bases, the J end lost 2 bases, and 6 bases lay between the germline ends. The CDR3 totals 12 residues. CDR1 is LGHNT, CDR2 FRNRAP, per germline. The CDR3 nucleotides read TGTGCTAGTGGTTCCGGGACCTACGAGCAGTACTTC. Its protein product is CASGSGTYEQYF.

This chain connects TRBV27 to TRBJ2-3; 14 positions agree with TRBD2. Losses at the gene ends were 5 bases for V and 0 bases for J; bases not matched to a gene: 7. The germline gives CDR1 MNHEY, CDR2 SMNVEV (reference sequence). This CDR3 contains 18 residues. In DNA form, the CDR3 reads TGTGCCAGCAGTCCCCCGGGACTAGCGGGAGTGAGCACAGATACGCAGTATTTT. It is translated as CASSPPGLAGVSTDTQYF.

This chain connects TRBV7-6 to TRBJ2-1; D might be TRBD2 (5 bases). There are 15 residues in the CDR3. Germline V gene sequence: CDR1 SGHVS, CDR2 FNYEAQ. V lost 5 bases and J 2 bases, leaving 13 bases between the germline ends. This CDR3 is CASSRDYGAYNEQFF. In nucleotides, the CDR3 is TGTGCCAGCAGCAGAGACTACGGAGCCTACAATGAGCAGTTCTTC.

The chain combines TRBV10-2 with TRBJ1-6; no clear D gene. The germline V and J ends were trimmed by 0 bases and 7 bases, with 1 base remaining between them. CDR3 length equals 12 residues. Germline CDR1 is WSHSY and CDR2 is SAAADI. The CDR3 nucleotides are TGCGCCAGCAGTGAGTCCAATTCACCCCTCCACTTT. Protein product: CASSESNSPLHF.

CDR3 DNA: TGTGCCAGCAGTTACCGGGCTAGCGGGGTAAGGGACGAGCAGTACTTC. Translated, it gives CASSYRASGVRDEQYF. The genes are TRBV6-5 and TRBJ2-7; TRBD2 matches at 9 bases. The CDR3 consists of 16 residues. With 2 bases clipped from V and 5 bases from J, the junction kept 10 bases outside the gene matches. Germline V gene lookup returns CDR1 MNHEY and CDR2 SVGAGI.

CDR3 residues: CASSMDGFGTEAFF. The CDR3 DNA is TGCGCCAGCAGCATGGACGGGTTCGGGACTGAAGCTTTCTTT. The rearrangement joins TRBV5-1 to TRBJ1-1; D ambiguous. Germline V gene sequence: CDR1 SGHRS, CDR2 YFSETQ. The CDR3 spans 14 residues. Trimming shortened V by 4 bases and J by 5 bases, and 15 bases separated the two germline ends.

The chain recombines TRBV2 with TRBJ2-1; TRBD2 matches at 10 bases. Germline CDR1 reads SNHLY; CDR2 reads FYNNEI. This CDR3 region has 15 residues. The V segment lost 6 bases and the J segment 4 bases; nucleotides outside the gene matches: 6. In DNA, the CDR3 is TGTGCCAGCAGACCTCTAGCGGGGGCTTACAATGAGCAGTTCTTC. Amino acids: CASRPLAGAYNEQFF.

The chain employs TRBV27 and TRBJ1-5; 9 bases match TRBD1. The CDR3 spans 16 residues. V gave up 1 base and J gave up 5 bases; unmatched junction bases: 6. The germline CDR1 and CDR2 sequences are MNHEY and SMNVEV (reference sequence). The CDR3 region has the DNA TGTGCCAGCAGTTTATACACAGGGGGCGGTTATCAGCCCCAGCATTTT. It is translated as CASSLYTGGGYQPQHF.

V gene TRBV2 combines with J gene TRBJ2-7, with a weak D call TRBD2 (6 bases). This CDR3 contains 12 residues. The V gene lost 9 bases and the J gene lost 7 bases, with 16 bases spanning the gap. CDR1 and CDR2 (germline): SNHLY, FYNNEI. Here the CDR3 DNA reads TGTGCCAGGAGACACAATGGGGGGGAGCAGTACTTC. Its translation is CARRHNGGEQYF. Variable domain in full (rest from reference TRBV2 and TRBJ2-7): EPEVTQTPSHQVTQMGQEVILRCVPISNHLYFYWYRQILGQKVEFLVSFYNNEISEKSEIFDDQFSVERPDGSNFTLKIRSTKLEDSAMYFCARRHNGGEQYFGPGTRLTVT.

V gene TRBV6-5 combines with J gene TRBJ1-1; D is undetermined. This CDR3 comprises 12 residues. The germline V and J ends were trimmed by 7 bases and 6 bases, with 12 bases remaining between them. The V gene's germline CDR1 is MNHEY and CDR2 SVGAGI. The CDR3 region is CASISQTAEAFF. The CDR3 bases are TGTGCCAGCATCAGTCAGACGGCTGAAGCTTTCTTT.

The J gene is TRBJ2-1, the V gene TRBV5-4; D not resolved. This CDR3 has 16 residues. Germline assignment: CDR1 SGHNT and CDR2 YYREEE (reference sequence). V lost 4 bases to trimming and J lost 0 bases, with 14 bases between them. CDR3 loop: CASSPRVWSSYNEQFF. DNA of the CDR3: TGTGCCAGCAGCCCCCGAGTGTGGAGCTCCTACAATGAGCAGTTCTTC.

This rearrangement joins TRBV7-9 to TRBJ1-1; no clear D. Germline CDR1 and CDR2: SEHNR and FQNEAQ (reference sequence). This CDR3 has 14 residues. The ends were cut back, 2 bases at V and 0 bases at J, with 7 bases in the middle. The DNA of the CDR3 is TGTGCCAGCAGCTTAAACCAGGTGAACACTGAAGCTTTCTTT. This codes for CASSLNQVNTEAFF.

V and J are TRBV4-1 and TRBJ2-7, with 8 bases matching TRBD1. Germline values: CDR1 MGHRA, CDR2 YSYEKL. This CDR3 has 16 residues. The V segment lost 2 bases and the J segment 7 bases; nucleotides outside the gene matches: 13. The DNA of the CDR3 is TGCGCCAGCAGCCAAACCCCCGGGACAGGCGGTCGGGAGCAGTACTTC. It translates to CASSQTPGTGGREQYF.

V usage is TRBV7-3 and J usage is TRBJ2-5; D is unresolved. The CDR3 contains 14 residues. Germline V lookup: CDR1 SGHTA, CDR2 FQGTGA. V was shortened by 4 bases and J by 4 bases, with 13 bases between the two germline ends. CDR3 nucleotide sequence: TGTGCCAGCAGCTCAAACAGTGGTAGAGAGACCCAGTACTTC. Protein: CASSSNSGRETQYF.

The chain joins TRBV19 to TRBJ2-5, with D tentatively TRBD1 (5 bases). The CDR3 covers 16 residues. The germline V gene encodes CDR1 LNHDA and CDR2 SQIVND (reference sequence). V was pared by 3 bases and J by 5 bases, with 19 bases between. The CDR3 reads CASSIIGAPQKETQYF. Written as DNA, the CDR3 is TGTGCCAGTAGTATTATAGGGGCGCCCCAAAAGGAGACCCAGTACTTC.

V and J are TRBV6-6 and TRBJ1-2, with 9 nucleotides matching TRBD1. The CDR3 totals 14 residues. The J segment lost 6 bases and the V segment lost 6 bases, leaving 8 bases of the junction unmatched. CDR1 is MNHNY and CDR2 is SVGAGI in the germline V gene (reference sequence). Here the CDR3 DNA reads TGTGCCAGCAGGGGATCTGGACAGGGGAATGGCTACACCTTC. This codes for CASRGSGQGNGYTF.

V usage is TRBV27 and J usage is TRBJ1-1; D unresolved. CDR1 is MNHEY and CDR2 is SMNVEV in the germline V gene (reference sequence). This CDR3 is built from 16 residues. Trimming removed 5 bases at V and 2 bases at J, with 18 bases between. In nucleotides, the CDR3 is TGTGCCAGCAGTCCACCGGGAGGGCTCTATAACACTGAAGCTTTCTTT. As protein: CASSPPGGLYNTEAFF.

The rearrangement links TRBV9 to TRBJ2-7, with D perhaps TRBD1 or TRBD2 (5 bases each). CDR1 and CDR2 (germline): SGDLS, YYNGEE. V shed 0 bases and J shed 3 bases, with 13 bases lying between them. The length of the CDR3 is 15 residues. The CDR3 DNA reads TGTGCCAGCAGCGTAGGTCAGGGACCTAACTACGAGCAGTACTTC. It codes for CASSVGQGPNYEQYF.

This clone was observed once. This chain uses TRBV7-2 with TRBJ2-7; possibly TRBD1 or TRBD2 for D (5 bases each). Germline CDR1 SGHTA, CDR2 FQGNSA. The V gene lost 5 bases and the J gene lost 7 bases, with 21 bases spanning the gap. This CDR3 is built from 15 residues. The chain's CDR3 is CASSPGGRASWEQYF. CDR3 in DNA: TGTGCCAGCAGCCCTGGAGGCAGGGCCTCCTGGGAGCAGTACTTC.